This TCR beta chain appears in the sequencing data of a study of T cells in women clearing cervical HPV infection. Overall study context: HLA type stays a possible confounder, typing being limited. General study findings and limits: Combining TCR richness with V gene abundances gave approximately 0.8 AUC.

V dropped 4 bases and J dropped 3 bases, with 17 bases sitting between them. Germline-derived CDR1 and CDR2 are SGHNT and YYREEE (reference sequence). The CDR3 spans 15 residues. Of note for this clone: Its antigen remains unknown. Sequencing ends 3 residues short of the CDR3 end; the germline J gene provides the rest.

Using immunoSEQ multiplex PCR, the repertoire was profiled, and TCRdb retains in-frame clones only, with some absent. This sample's table has about 35,000 clones. The genes are TRBV5-4 and TRBJ2-7; weak D call: TRBD2 (6 bases). This clonotype originated in a woman aged 18 to 69 with a cervical HPV16 infection that either progressed to CIN3+ or cleared (not recorded which). Sequenced material: blood buffy coat. The CDR3 DNA, read in part, is TGTGCCAGCAGCCTTGGGACTGCAAAACTCTACGAG. It translates to CASSLGTAKLYE. The full CDR3 sequence reads CASSLGTAKLYEQYF.